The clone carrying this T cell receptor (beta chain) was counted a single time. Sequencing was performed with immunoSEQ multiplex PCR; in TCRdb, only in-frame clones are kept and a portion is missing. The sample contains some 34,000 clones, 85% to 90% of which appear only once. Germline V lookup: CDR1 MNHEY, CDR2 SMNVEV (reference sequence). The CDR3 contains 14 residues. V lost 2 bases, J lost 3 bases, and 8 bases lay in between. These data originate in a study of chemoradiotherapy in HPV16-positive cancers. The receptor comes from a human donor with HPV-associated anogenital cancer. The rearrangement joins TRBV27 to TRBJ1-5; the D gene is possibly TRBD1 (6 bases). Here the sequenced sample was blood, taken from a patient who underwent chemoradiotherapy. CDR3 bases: TGTGCCAGCAGTTTACGGGGGCACAATCAGCCCCAGCATTTT. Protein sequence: CASSLRGHNQPQHF.